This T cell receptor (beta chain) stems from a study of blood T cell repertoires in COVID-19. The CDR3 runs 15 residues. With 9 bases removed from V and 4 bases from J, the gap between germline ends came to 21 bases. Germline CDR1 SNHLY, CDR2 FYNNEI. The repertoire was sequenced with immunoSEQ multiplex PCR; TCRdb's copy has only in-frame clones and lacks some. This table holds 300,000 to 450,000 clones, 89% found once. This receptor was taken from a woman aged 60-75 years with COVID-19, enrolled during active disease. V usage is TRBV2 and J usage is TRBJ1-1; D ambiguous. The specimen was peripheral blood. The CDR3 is CARVVAVNKITEAFF. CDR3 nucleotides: TGTGCCAGGGTAGTCGCGGTGAACAAAATCACTGAAGCTTTCTTT.